One and the same sample provided the 17 T cell receptor beta chains below, sequenced in a study of blood T cells in healthy people across ages. Together with a sample-barcoded 5' primer, a J-beta primer mix was included in a second PCR lasting roughly 6 to 12 cycles. TCRdb re-derived calls from the 5' RACE reads in MiXCR, one entry per CDR3 protein. The sample shows about a million distinct CDR3 sequences, under 50% of them seen only once. Sequences were obtained from blood. Receptors were obtained from a man aged 25 to 45 in good health.

This clonotype was recorded a few times. The chain has TRBV6-2 or TRBV6-3 and TRBJ2-1; 10 bases are shared with TRBD2. After removal of 7 bases from V and 7 bases from J, the junction contained 10 bases not matched to a gene. Germline loops: CDR1 MNHEY, CDR2 SVGEGT. The CDR3 runs 15 residues. CDR3 DNA sequence: TGTGCCAGCACCTCAAGCGGGGGGGCCTCGAATGAGCAGTTCTTC. This translates into CASTSSGGASNEQFF.

The chain is built from TRBV7-2 and TRBJ1-6; a weak D match, TRBD1 (5 bases). This CDR3 has 14 amino acids. Germline V lookup: CDR1 SGHTA, CDR2 FQGNSA. Trimming removed 1 base at V and 10 bases at J, with 11 bases between. The CDR3 DNA sequence: TGTGCCAGCAGCTTAGACGGGGGTCGGTCACCCCTCCACTTT. Translated, it gives CASSLDGGRSPLHF.

The J gene is TRBJ1-1, the V gene TRBV12-3 or TRBV12-4, with 11 bases fitting TRBD1. Trimming took 0 bases from V and 6 from J; bases not matched to a gene: 6. This CDR3 spans 16 amino acids. The CDR3 DNA is TGTGCCAGCAGTTTAGCGAAAGGACAGGGGGCTCCTGAAGCTTTCTTT. Translating gives CASSLAKGQGAPEAFF.

The sample holds many counts of this clonotype. The junction differs from germline at one of its ends, possibly a read error. The CDR3 is CASSLEGGSYNEQFF. The CDR3 DNA sequence: TGTGCCAGCAGCTTAGAGGGGGGCTCCTACAATGAGCAGTTCTTC. The V call is TRBV5-1, the J call TRBJ2-1, with D perhaps assigned TRBD1 or TRBD2 (6 bases each). The CDR3 runs to 15 residues. Germline V gene lookup returns CDR1 SGHRS and CDR2 YFSETQ.

The chain links TRBV6-2 or TRBV6-3 to TRBJ2-7; TRBD1 matches 9 bases. The V and J ends lost 7 bases and 3 bases, in that order; junction bases with no gene match: 7. Germline V lookup: CDR1 MNHEY, CDR2 SVGEGT. The CDR3 extends over 14 amino acids. This CDR3 is CASTGTGPIYEQYF. The DNA of the CDR3 is TGTGCCAGCACCGGGACAGGGCCCATCTACGAGCAGTACTTC.

This clonotype was detected only a few times. The chain couples TRBV6-5 to TRBJ2-3; possibly TRBD2 for D (5 bases). V gave up 4 bases and J gave up 6 bases, with 29 bases separating them. The CDR3 totals 19 residues. Germline V CDR1 and CDR2: MNHEY, SVGAGI. The CDR3 bases are TGTGCCAGCAGTTCCATCCGCCTAGCTCGGGTTATAGTCACGGATACGCAGTATTTT. The encoded protein is CASSSIRLARVIVTDTQYF.

The chain uses TRBV20-1 and TRBJ2-3; no clear D gene. CDR3 length equals 13 residues. Germline CDR1 reads DFQATT; CDR2 reads SNEGSKA (reference sequence). CDR3: CSAIALGIDTQYF. DNA for the CDR3: TGCAGCGCAATAGCTTTAGGAATAGATACGCAGTATTTT.

The chain links TRBV9 to TRBJ2-2, with TRBD1 matching over 7 bases. The CDR3 runs to 17 residues. After removal of 4 bases from V and 4 bases from J, the junction contained 13 bases not matched to a gene. CDR1 is SGDLS, CDR2 YYNGEE, per germline. CDR3 bases: TGTGCCAGCAGCCGACCCCGACAGGGCCCCAGCACCGGGGAGCTGTTTTTT. It codes for CASSRPRQGPSTGELFF.

This clonotype has just a few counts. This may be a read error: a much more frequent sequence differs by one nucleotide. The chain combines TRBV7-2 with TRBJ2-1, with a weak D call TRBD2 (6 bases). Gene TRBJ2-7 matches the end of the DNA better, so the J call may be wrong. There are 15 residues in the CDR3. Germline loops: CDR1 SGHTA, CDR2 FQGNSA. This chain's CDR3 is CASSLRGSSYNEQYF. CDR3 in DNA: TGTGCCAGCAGCTTGCGGGGAAGCTCCTACAATGAGCAGTACTTC.

This clonotype was picked up a small number of times. The chain couples TRBV5-1 to TRBJ2-3; 7 bases align to TRBD1. Germline V gives CDR1 SGHRS, CDR2 YFSETQ. V trimming: 2 bases; J trimming: 6 bases; junction bases outside the gene matches: 6. This CDR3 spans 14 amino acids. This CDR3 reads CASSFGQAIDTQYF. The CDR3 DNA follows: TGCGCCAGCAGCTTTGGACAGGCCATCGATACGCAGTATTTT.

Ten or more counts support this clonotype. The DNA of the CDR3 is TGTGCCAGCAGCCCAGGGGGTGACTCTGGGGCCAACGTCCTGACTTTC. This sequence encodes CASSPGGDSGANVLTF. The V gene is TRBV5-4, the J gene TRBJ2-6, with TRBD1 matching over 7 bases. Per germline, CDR1 SGHNT and CDR2 YYREEE (reference sequence). The CDR3 runs to 16 residues. J was trimmed by 0 bases and V by 4 bases; bases with no gene match: 4.

The rearrangement links TRBV7-2 to TRBJ2-5; TRBD2 is a possible D gene (6 bases). Germline V gene sequence: CDR1 SGHTA, CDR2 FQGNSA. Trimming removed 7 bases from V and 3 bases from J, with 9 bases in between. The CDR3 covers 12 residues. CDR3 coding DNA: TGTGCCAGCAACCGCGGGGAAGAGACCCAGTACTTC. Its protein product is CASNRGEETQYF. The complete variable domain, with remaining parts taken from reference TRBV7-2 and TRBJ2-5, reads GAGVSQSPSNKVTEKGKDVELRCDPISGHTALYWYRQSLGQGLEFLIYFQGNSAPDKSGLPSDRFSAERTGGSVSTLTIQRTQQEDSAVYLCASNRGEETQYFGPGTRLLVL.

This clonotype was picked up a small number of times. The CDR3 region has the DNA TGTGCCAGCAGGGTGGAGGACAAAAACATTCAGTACTTC. Protein product: CASRVEDKNIQYF. V and J are TRBV28 and TRBJ2-4; D is perhaps TRBD2 (5 bases). Germline assignment: CDR1 MDHEN and CDR2 SYDVKM. CDR3 length: 13 residues. V lost 6 bases, J lost 3 bases, and 9 bases lay in between.

J is TRBJ1-5 and V is TRBV6-5, with D perhaps matching TRBD1 (5 bases). Per the germline V gene, CDR1 is MNHEY and CDR2 is SVGAGI. The CDR3 totals 14 residues. V lost 2 bases to trimming and J lost 5 bases, with 10 bases between them. The DNA for the CDR3 is TGTGCCAGCAGTTACAGCGGGGGAGATCAGCCCCAGCATTTT. Residues: CASSYSGGDQPQHF.

The DNA for the CDR3 is TGTGCCAGCAGCCTCCTCACTGGGCCCCGATGGCAGTTCTTC. The encoded protein is CASSLLTGPRWQFF. J is TRBJ2-1 and V is TRBV7-2, with D unclear. V shed 5 bases and J shed 12 bases, with 20 bases lying between them. The CDR3 has 14 amino acids. Germline V CDR1 and CDR2: SGHTA, FQGNSA. Together with reference TRBV7-2 and TRBJ2-1, the CDR3 gives the full variable domain: GAGVSQSPSNKVTEKGKDVELRCDPISGHTALYWYRQSLGQGLEFLIYFQGNSAPDKSGLPSDRFSAERTGGSVSTLTIQRTQQEDSAVYLCASSLLTGPRWQFFGPGTRLTVL.

Turning to this clonotype: A read error may be the cause here, since a much bigger clone is one base away. V gene TRBV6-2 or TRBV6-3 combines with J gene TRBJ2-5; the match to TRBD1 covers 10 bases. This CDR3 has 16 amino acids. V lost 2 bases to trimming and J lost 11 bases; unmatched junction nucleotides: 14. Per the germline V gene, CDR1 is MNHEY and CDR2 is SVGEGT. CDR3 residues: CASSYPRDRGSNEQYF. The CDR3 DNA follows: TGTGCCAGCAGTTACCCCCGGGACAGGGGAAGCAATGAGCAGTACTTC.

This clonotype was observed a handful of times. The CDR3 here is CASSLAMRGGRNEQFF. The CDR3 nucleotides read TGTGCCAGCAGCTTAGCGATGCGCGGGGGGAGGAATGAGCAGTTCTTC. The chain is built from TRBV7-2 and TRBJ2-1; 8 bases line up with TRBD2. Germline loops: CDR1 SGHTA, CDR2 FQGNSA. CDR3 length equals 16 residues. Trimming removed 0 bases from V and 7 bases from J; junction bases left unmatched: 8.